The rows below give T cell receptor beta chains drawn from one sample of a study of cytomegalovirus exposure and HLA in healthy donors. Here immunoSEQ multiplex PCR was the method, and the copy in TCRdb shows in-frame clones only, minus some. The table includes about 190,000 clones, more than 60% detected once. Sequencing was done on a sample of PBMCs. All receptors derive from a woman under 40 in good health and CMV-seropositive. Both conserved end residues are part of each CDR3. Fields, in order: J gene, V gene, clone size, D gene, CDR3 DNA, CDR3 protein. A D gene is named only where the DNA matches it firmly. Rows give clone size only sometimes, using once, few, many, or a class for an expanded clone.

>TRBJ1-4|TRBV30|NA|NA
TGTGCCTGGAGTGTCTCGGGATTTGACGAAAAACTGTTTTTT
CAWSVSGFDEKLFF
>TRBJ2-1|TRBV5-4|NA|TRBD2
TGTGCCAGTAACTCTCAATCGGGACTAGCGACCAATGAGCAGTTCTTC
CASNSQSGLATNEQFF
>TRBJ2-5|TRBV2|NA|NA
TGTGCCAGCAGTGAACGGGAAGAGACCCAGTACTTC
CASSEREETQYF
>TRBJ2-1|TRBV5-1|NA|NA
TGCGCCAGCAGCTTGGAACCGAGCTCCTACAATGAGCAGTTCTTC
CASSLEPSSYNEQFF
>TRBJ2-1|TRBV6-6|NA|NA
TGTGCCAGCAGTTTGCGGTCAAGCTCCTACAATGAGCAGTTCTTC
CASSLRSSSYNEQFF
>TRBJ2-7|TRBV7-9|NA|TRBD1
TGTGCCAGCAGCCCCGGGACAGGGGAGCACGAGCAGTACTTC
CASSPGTGEHEQYF
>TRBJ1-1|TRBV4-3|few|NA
TGCGCCAGCAGCCAAGATTATCCTACGGACAGCTACCTTGAGAGGGTCACTGAAGCTTTCTTT
CASSQDYPTDSYLERVTEAFF
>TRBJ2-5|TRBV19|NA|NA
TGTGCCAGTAGTATATACGGTACCTTCGAGGAGACCCAGTACTTC
CASSIYGTFEETQYF
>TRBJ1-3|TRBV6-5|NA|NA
TGTGCCAGCAGAACTCAAGGGGTTGGTGGAAACACCATATATTTT
CASRTQGVGGNTIYF
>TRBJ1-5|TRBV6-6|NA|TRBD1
TGTGCCAGCAGTCGGGACAGGGTCAGTAGTCAGCCCCAGCATTTT
CASSRDRVSSQPQHF
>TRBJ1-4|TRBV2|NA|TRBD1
TGTGCCAGCAGCGAGGGGGCGCTGGGTGAAAAACTGTTTTTT
CASSEGALGEKLFF
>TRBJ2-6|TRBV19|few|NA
TGTGCCAGTAGTGACCCCGCCAGGGGTGCGACTGGGGCCAACGTCCTGACTTTC
CASSDPARGATGANVLTF
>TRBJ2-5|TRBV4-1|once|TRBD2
TGCGCCAGCAGCCTATCACGGACTAGCGGAAGAGAGACCCAGTACTTC
CASSLSRTSGRETQYF
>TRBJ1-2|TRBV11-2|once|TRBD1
TGTGCCAGCAGCTTAGCCGGAGGGACAGCTAACTATGGCTACACCTTC
CASSLAGGTANYGYTF
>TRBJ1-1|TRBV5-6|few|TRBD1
TGTGCCAGCAGCTCTGAGACAGGGGGCCCTTGGACTGAAGCTTTCTTT
CASSSETGGPWTEAFF
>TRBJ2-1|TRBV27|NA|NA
TGTGCCAGCAGCCGTCCGGTGTTGAATGAGCAGTTCTTC
CASSRPVLNEQFF
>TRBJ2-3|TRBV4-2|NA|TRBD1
TGTGCCAGCAGCCAAGATGACAGGGGGCTCACAGATACGCAGTATTTT
CASSQDDRGLTDTQYF
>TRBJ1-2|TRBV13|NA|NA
TGTGCCAGCAGCTTAGGCCCGACAGTTAACTATGGCTACACCTTC
CASSLGPTVNYGYTF
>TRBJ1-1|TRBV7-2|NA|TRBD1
TGTGCCAGCAGCTTCCAGGGGGTTACTGAAGCTTTCTTT
CASSFQGVTEAFF
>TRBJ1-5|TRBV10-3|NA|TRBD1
TGTGCCAGCAGGACAGGGGGCTGGGGCCAGCCCCAGCATTTT
CASRTGGWGQPQHF
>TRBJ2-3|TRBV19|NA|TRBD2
TGTGCCAGTAGTATAGAGGGGGGGACTAGCGGGAGGACAGATACGCAGTATTTT
CASSIEGGTSGRTDTQYF
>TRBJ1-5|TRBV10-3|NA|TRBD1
TGTGCCATCAGCGGACAGGGTCCCAATCAGCCCCAGCATTTT
CAISGQGPNQPQHF
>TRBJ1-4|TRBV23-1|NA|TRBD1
TGCGCCAGCAGTCAGACTACCCGGGACAGCCCGGAGGAACTGTTTTTT
CASSQTTRDSPEELFF
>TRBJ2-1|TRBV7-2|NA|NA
TGTGCCAGCAGCTTAACTCGGGGCTACAATGAGCAGTTCTTC
CASSLTRGYNEQFF
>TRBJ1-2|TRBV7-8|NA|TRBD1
TGTGCCAGCAGCTTAGACGGGACAGGCGCCTATGGCTACACCTTC
CASSLDGTGAYGYTF
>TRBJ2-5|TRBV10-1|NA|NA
TGCGCCAGCAAGGGGAGGAAAGGGTCGGAGACCCAGTACTTC
CASKGRKGSETQYF
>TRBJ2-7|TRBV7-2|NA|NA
TGTGCCAGCAGCTGGGGACATTACTACGAGCAGTACTTC
CASSWGHYYEQYF
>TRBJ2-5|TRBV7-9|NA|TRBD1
TGTGCCAGCAGCTCTCCCGACAGGGGGGCCTCCTCCGGGACCCAGTACTTC
CASSSPDRGASSGTQYF
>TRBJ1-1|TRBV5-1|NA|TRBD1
TGCGCCAGCAGCCCCGGGACAGAGAACACTGAAGCTTTCTTT
CASSPGTENTEAFF
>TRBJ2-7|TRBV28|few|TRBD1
TGTGCCACCGGGACAGCGTACGAGCAGTACTTC
CATGTAYEQYF
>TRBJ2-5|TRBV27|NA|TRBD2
TGTGCCAGCAGTTTAAAGGCCGGACTAGCGGGGGAGACCCAGTACTTC
CASSLKAGLAGETQYF
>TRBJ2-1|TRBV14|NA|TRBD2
TGTGCCAGCAGCCCGTGGGCTAGCGGGTTATACAATGAGCAGTTCTTC
CASSPWASGLYNEQFF
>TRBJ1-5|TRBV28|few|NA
TGTGCCAGCAGTTTATGGGCAGGGGTCAATCAGCCCCAGCATTTT
CASSLWAGVNQPQHF
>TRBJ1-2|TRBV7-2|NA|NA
TGTGCCAGCACACAACAGGGTTTGGGGTACTATGGCTACACCTTC
CASTQQGLGYYGYTF
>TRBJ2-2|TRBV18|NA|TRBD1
TGTGCCAGCTCACCGACGACAGGGCACACCGGGGAGCTGTTTTTT
CASSPTTGHTGELFF
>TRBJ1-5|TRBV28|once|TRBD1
TGTGCCAGCAGTTTTTTAGGGGCAGGGGGGAGCAATCAGCCCCAGCATTTT
CASSFLGAGGSNQPQHF
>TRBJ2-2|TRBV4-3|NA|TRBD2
TGCGCCAGCAGCCAAGATGGAAATAGCGGGTCGAACACCGGGGAGCTGTTTTTT
CASSQDGNSGSNTGELFF
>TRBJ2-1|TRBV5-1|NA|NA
TGCGCCAGCAGCTCCACCTCTAGAAATGAGCAGTTCTTC
CASSSTSRNEQFF
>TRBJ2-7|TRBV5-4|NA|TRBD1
TGTGCCAGCAGCTTGCTAGACAGGGGGCGGGAGCAGTACTTC
CASSLLDRGREQYF
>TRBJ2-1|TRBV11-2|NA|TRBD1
TGTGCCAGCAGCTCCCTGGCGGGGACAGGGGGTATCAATGAGCAGTTCTTC
CASSSLAGTGGINEQFF
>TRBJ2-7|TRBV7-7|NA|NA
TGTGCCAGCAGCCACGACAGTCAAAGGGATTTTGGCTACGAGCAGTACTTC
CASSHDSQRDFGYEQYF
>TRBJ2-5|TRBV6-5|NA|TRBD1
TGTGCCAGCAGTTCCCTGGGACAGTTACAAGAGACCCAGTACTTC
CASSSLGQLQETQYF
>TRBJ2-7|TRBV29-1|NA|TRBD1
TGCAGCGTCCAAACATTGACAGGGGGGTCCTACGAGCAGTACTTC
CSVQTLTGGSYEQYF
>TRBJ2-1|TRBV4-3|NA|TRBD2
TGCGCCAGCAGCCAAGTCCTACTTGCGGGAGGTTGGTTCTTC
CASSQVLLAGGWFF
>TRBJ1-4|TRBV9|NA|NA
TGTGCCAGCAGCGTAGCGGGGGGGGATGAAAAACTGTTTTTT
CASSVAGGDEKLFF